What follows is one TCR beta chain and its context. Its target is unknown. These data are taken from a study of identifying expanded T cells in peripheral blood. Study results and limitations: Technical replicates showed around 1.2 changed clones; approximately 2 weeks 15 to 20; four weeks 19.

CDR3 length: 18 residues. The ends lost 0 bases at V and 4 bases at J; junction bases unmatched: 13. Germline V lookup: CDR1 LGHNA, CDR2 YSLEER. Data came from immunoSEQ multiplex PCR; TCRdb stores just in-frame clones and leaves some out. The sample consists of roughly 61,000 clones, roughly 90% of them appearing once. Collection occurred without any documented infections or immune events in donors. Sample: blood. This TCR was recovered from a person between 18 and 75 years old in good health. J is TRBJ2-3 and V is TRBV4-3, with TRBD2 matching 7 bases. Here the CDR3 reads CASSQEAPGRGRADTQYF. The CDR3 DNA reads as TGCGCCAGCAGCCAAGAGGCCCCAGGGCGGGGGAGAGCAGATACGCAGTATTTT.